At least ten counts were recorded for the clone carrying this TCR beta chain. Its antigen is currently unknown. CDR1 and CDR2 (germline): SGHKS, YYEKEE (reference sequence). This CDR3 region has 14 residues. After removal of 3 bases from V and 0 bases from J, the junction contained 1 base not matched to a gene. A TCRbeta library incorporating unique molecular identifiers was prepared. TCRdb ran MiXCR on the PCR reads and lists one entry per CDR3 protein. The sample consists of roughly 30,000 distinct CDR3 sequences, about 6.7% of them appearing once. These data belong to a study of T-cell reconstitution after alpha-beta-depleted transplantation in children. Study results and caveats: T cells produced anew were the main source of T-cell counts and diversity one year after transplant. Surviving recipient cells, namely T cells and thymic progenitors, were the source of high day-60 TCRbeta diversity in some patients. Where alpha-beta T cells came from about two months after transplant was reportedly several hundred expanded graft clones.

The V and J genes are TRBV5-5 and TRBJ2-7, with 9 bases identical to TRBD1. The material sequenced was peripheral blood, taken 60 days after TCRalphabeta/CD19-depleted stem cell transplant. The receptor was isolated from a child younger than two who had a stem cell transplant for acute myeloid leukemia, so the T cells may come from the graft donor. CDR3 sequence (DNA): TGTGCCAGCAGCTGGGGACAGGGCTCCTACGAGCAGTACTTC. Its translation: CASSWGQGSYEQYF.